There are many counts of the clone carrying this T cell receptor (beta chain). The antigen is undetermined. The data belong to a study of response to subunit inactivated influenza vaccine. The CDR3 runs 15 residues. Germline lookup yields CDR1 SGHTA and CDR2 FQGNSA. V lost 1 base to trimming and J lost 5 bases, with 15 bases between them. Study-wide points: Authors suggested each seasonal flu vaccination may recruit only limited numbers of new T cells.

TCRdb redid the calling of the RT-PCR reads with MiXCR, one entry per CDR3 protein. This sample has about 500,000 distinct CDR3 sequences, with 10% to 15% found just once. The J gene is TRBJ2-7, the V gene TRBV7-2; D is possibly TRBD1 (7 bases). This sequence originates from a man aged 50-60 years who received an inactivated influenza vaccine. The sample consisted of PBMCs from blood, taken more than 35 days after vaccination. The CDR3 DNA sequence: TGTGCCAGCAGCTTAGTAGGGGCAGGGGGGCACGAGCAGTACTTC. This gives the protein CASSLVGAGGHEQYF.